Below, 25 T cell receptor beta chains from the same sample are listed, as sequenced in a study of CXCR3-negative and CXCR3-positive naive CD8 T cells. Overall study results and limits: Researchers report that CXCR3-positive naive cells carry more hydrophobic TRB CDR3s than CXCR3-negative naive cells.

The authors prepared UMI-labeled TRB cDNA libraries by 5' RACE. For each CDR3 protein, TCRdb gives one entry from its re-call of the 5' RACE reads, without DNA. The specimen's table records around 88,000 distinct CDR3 sequences. These TCRs are of unknown antigen specificity. The sample consisted of naive CXCR3+ CD8+ T cells from blood. This sample's subset: CD45RO-CCR7+CD27+CD95- naive CD8+ T cells expressing CXCR3 (TNR3+). These receptors were taken from a human donor in good health. Some clones in this sample may be carry-over from other donors' samples.

The chain carries TRBV20-1 and TRBJ2-5; as DNA is missing, the TRBD1 call by TCRdb cannot be tested. Germline CDR1 DFQATT, CDR2 SNEGSKA (reference sequence). The CDR3 runs 12 residues. CDR3 sequence reads: CSASRGGETQYF.

V usage is TRBV7-9 and J usage is TRBJ1-5; TCRdb selects TRBD1, and the lack of DNA leaves this call unchecked. The CDR3 runs to 14 residues. Germline CDR1 and CDR2: SEHNR and FQNEAQ (reference sequence). The CDR3 region is CASTGTGSNQPQHF.

The chain links TRBV7-2 to TRBJ2-5; TCRdb calls TRBD1, which cannot be checked without DNA. CDR1 is SGHTA and CDR2 is FQGNSA in the germline V gene. This CDR3 is 15 amino acids long. This CDR3 is CASSPRGLPSETQYF.

The V and J genes are TRBV11-2 and TRBJ2-1; TCRdb picks TRBD2, but there is no DNA to check that call. The germline gives CDR1 SGHAT, CDR2 FQNNGV. The CDR3 extends over 19 amino acids. The CDR3 protein is CASRGEGSLSGSSYNEQFF.

The CDR3 loop reads CASSRGEYNEQFF. The chain joins TRBV28 to TRBJ2-1; the TCRdb call, TRBD1, lacks DNA for checking. There are 13 residues in the CDR3. CDR1 is MDHEN, CDR2 SYDVKM, per germline.

The rearrangement uses TRBV9 and TRBJ1-3. The germline gives CDR1 SGDLS, CDR2 YYNGEE. CDR3 size: 15 residues. CDR3 amino acids: CASSVDINPGNTIYF.

CDR3 residues: CASSFSPLAGEHEQYF. This chain uses TRBV5-1 with TRBJ2-7; TCRdb calls TRBD2, which cannot be checked without DNA. The CDR3 runs to 16 residues. Looked up from germline, CDR1 is SGHRS and CDR2 is YFSETQ.

The rearrangement links TRBV9 to TRBJ2-1; TCRdb outputs TRBD1, but without DNA this stays unchecked. Germline values: CDR1 SGDLS, CDR2 YYNGEE. CDR3 length equals 15 residues. CDR3: CASSVSGATYNEQFF.

V is TRBV3-1 and J is TRBJ1-6; checking the TCRdb D call of TRBD1 is not possible without DNA. CDR1 and CDR2 from the germline V gene are LGHDT and YNNKEL (reference sequence). The CDR3 spans 13 residues. The CDR3: CASSSQENSPLHF.

This rearrangement joins TRBV27 to TRBJ2-7. Germline V CDR1 and CDR2: MNHEY, SMNVEV (reference sequence). This CDR3 spans 13 amino acids. CDR3 amino acids: CASSLKSIYEQYF.

The rearrangement uses TRBV12-3 or TRBV12-4 and TRBJ1-1; TCRdb selects TRBD1, and the lack of DNA leaves this call unchecked. The CDR3 length is 14 residues. The CDR3 protein is CASSPGTGDTEAFF.

The rearrangement joins TRBV11-1 to TRBJ1-1. CDR1 and CDR2 (germline): SGHAT, FQDESV (reference sequence). The CDR3 is made up of 13 amino acids. The CDR3 reads CASSWSGYTEAFF.

The chain uses TRBV27 and TRBJ1-5; TCRdb outputs TRBD1, but without DNA this stays unchecked. CDR3 length equals 14 residues. The V gene's germline CDR1 is MNHEY and CDR2 SMNVEV (reference sequence). CDR3 in amino acids: CASSFEGATQPQHF.

The V call is TRBV20-1, the J call TRBJ1-5; the D gene TCRdb calls, TRBD1, cannot be checked with no DNA. Germline V gene sequence: CDR1 DFQATT, CDR2 SNEGSKA (reference sequence). The CDR3 has 14 amino acids. The CDR3 reads CSATPRSLEQPQHF.

This chain links TRBV28 with TRBJ2-5; TCRdb indicates TRBD1, and absent DNA this call remains unverified. From germline, CDR1 is MDHEN and CDR2 SYDVKM. CDR3 length: 15 residues. CDR3 in amino acids: CASSPPLAVVETQYF. The variable domain in full, completed from reference TRBV28 and TRBJ2-5, reads DVKVTQSSRYLVKRTGEKVFLECVQDMDHENMFWYRQDPGLGLRLIYFSYDVKMKEKGDIPEGYSVSREKKERFSLILESASTNQTSMYLCASSPPLAVVETQYFGPGTRLLVL.

The chain employs TRBV20-1 and TRBJ2-3; no DNA is available, so the TRBD1 call from TCRdb remains unchecked. The length of the CDR3 is 14 residues. Germline CDR1 DFQATT, CDR2 SNEGSKA (reference sequence). The CDR3 protein is CSARRGADTDTQYF.

This chain joins TRBV5-1 and TRBJ2-7; there is no DNA to check the TCRdb D call of TRBD2. The CDR3 spans 13 residues. CDR1 is SGHRS and CDR2 is YFSETQ in the germline V gene. Here the CDR3 reads CASSLVRGHEQYF. The whole variable domain, remainder taken from reference TRBV5-1 and TRBJ2-7, is KAGVTQTPRYLIKTRGQQVTLSCSPISGHRSVSWYQQTPGQGLQFLFEYFSETQRNKGNFPGRFSGRQFSNSRSEMNVSTLELGDSALYLCASSLVRGHEQYFGPGTRLTVT.

The rearrangement links TRBV14 to TRBJ2-1. Germline CDR1 SGHDN, CDR2 FVKESK. This CDR3 spans 17 amino acids. CDR3 sequence reads: CASSQLTGGSSYIEQFF.

The chain employs TRBV7-6 and TRBJ1-6. The CDR3 is 16 amino acids. CDR1 is SGHVS, CDR2 FNYEAQ, per germline. The chain's CDR3 is CASSWGPDGRNSPLHF.

The J gene is TRBJ2-2, the V gene TRBV28; TCRdb proposes TRBD2, but this gene call is untestable without DNA. CDR3 length equals 14 residues. CDR1 is MDHEN, CDR2 SYDVKM, per germline. This CDR3 reads CACKRVFDTGELFF.

The chain carries TRBV5-1 and TRBJ1-5. Per germline, CDR1 SGHRS and CDR2 YFSETQ. This CDR3 spans 15 amino acids. The CDR3 region is CASSLEAAADQPQHF.

The rearrangement uses TRBV3-1 and TRBJ1-5. Germline CDR1 is LGHDT and CDR2 is YNNKEL (reference sequence). This CDR3 is 13 amino acids long. The chain's CDR3 is CASSPGPQRSQHF.

The V gene is TRBV6-5, the J gene TRBJ1-1. Per germline, CDR1 MNHEY and CDR2 SVGAGI. CDR3 length equals 15 residues. CDR3 sequence reads: CASSDSFLMNTEAFF.

This chain uses TRBV21-1 with TRBJ2-1; TCRdb's D call, TRBD2, is unchecked because there is no DNA. TRBV21-1 is recorded as a pseudogene. The CDR3 has 17 residues. This CDR3 is CASSKPRLAGDYNEQFF.

V gene TRBV12-3 or TRBV12-4 combines with J gene TRBJ1-2; as DNA is missing, the TRBD1 call by TCRdb cannot be tested. CDR3 length: 13 residues. The CDR3 protein is CASRTGGLYGYTF.